The sequence of this T cell receptor (beta chain) was determined in a study of shared clonotypes between healthy human individuals (dated by TCRdb to 2020 to 2022). A note on the overall study: A couple of women and a few men aged 18 to 49 years were included in the cohort. For each donor, CD4 naive and CD4 memory were each run on three plates, CD8 naive on two plates, and CD8 memory on one plate. Blood TCR repertoires of roughly five healthy adults were deeply sequenced to estimate repertoire size and the extent of clonotype sharing between individuals. Different laboratories and diverse techniques were used to prepare libraries and sequence TCR repertoires, to increase sequencing depth and limit assay-specific biases. Per donor, leukapheresis produced somewhere between about 0.8 and 9 billion PBMCs. Results and caveats for the whole study, not just this receptor: Pairwise subsampling led to the expectation that sequencing depth would affect the degree of clonotype sharing among donors. Clonotypes shared by all four sorted-subset donors showed higher generation probabilities than non-shared clonotypes. When four donors were compared, the shared fraction of clonotypes was around 5% for naive CD4, around 3.6% for naive CD8, 2.3% for memory CD4, and 0.35% to 0.5% for memory CD8. Naive subsets generally had larger estimated clonotype richness than memory subsets. Sampling was restricted to blood, and TCR repertoires in tissue are likely to differ from TCR repertoires in blood. Even with the large sequencing depth, rarefaction of the sorted-subset datasets indicated that sequencing was incomplete. Because the study included a small number of donors, the genetic and exposure-history diversity represented was limited.

Using the deep immunoSEQ assay, multiplex PCR amplified TCR CDR3 regions from genomic DNA. Extracted genomic DNA from each cell subset was distributed evenly across all wells of several immunoSEQ 96-well plates, and each plate was treated as a replicate. Each replicate PCR for sorted subsets received around 210 ng genomic DNA, equal to roughly 30,000 T cell genomes. Purified libraries were measured with a Qubit 3.0 fluorometer, size-checked on a Bioanalyzer 2100, and measured again with the KAPA Library Quantification kit. Every immunoSEQ 96-well plate was sequenced on a separate single-read 150-cycle Illumina NextSeq 550 flow cell. Per the authors' processing: Because only junctional sequences without quality scores were contained in the immunoSEQ output, filtering matching that applied to full-length reads could not be performed. Sequences were annotated with PyIR, a Python wrapper for IgBLAST v1.9, and V/J genes and CDR3 were assigned using IMGT germline references. Reads were filtered out if the reads had weak V/J assignments (E-value above 1e-6), no CDR3, stop codons, out-of-frame junctions, or ambiguous translated residues. V3J clonotypes were defined as sequences sharing the same inferred V gene, J gene, and CDR3 amino acid sequence. Percentage overlap between repertoires was calculated by dividing the number of shared unique clonotypes by the size of the smaller repertoire. RTK rarefaction, the Chao1 estimator, and Recon v2.1 estimates of unobserved clonotypes were used to assess repertoire richness. Generation probabilities were computed with OLGA for all TCRbeta clonotypes obtained by the gDNA method from several donors. This immuneACCESS table, as held by TCRdb, lists in-frame sequences with V and J called but not all clones. Of the missing ones, under half trace to an unresolved V gene in checked studies; the others have no known cause. Clone size and V and J calls were adopted from that table, with D and trimming inferred from the DNA. Here the sample has some 2.4 million clones; approximately 94% occur a single time. The ten largest clones capture roughly 0.39% of the sample.

CDR1 and CDR2 are drawn from the germline V gene: MNHNS, SASEGT. Trimming takes 7 bases from V and 6 bases from J, and the germline ends sit 22 bases apart. The CDR3 contains 15 residues, cysteine and phenylalanine counted. Left in the record is the CDR3 DNA by itself, 45 bases read in frame from the first base. Donors were healthy HIV-negative adults with no recently reported acute infections or vaccinations. Every donor was a Caucasian adult living in Nashville, Tennessee, USA. CD4+ T cells were enriched by magnetic negative selection; naive cells were then positively selected on CD45RA, and the negative fraction formed the memory subset. Blood was obtained by leukapheresis, after which PBMCs were separated by Ficoll-Histopaque density gradient centrifugation and cryopreserved in liquid nitrogen vapor phase. Analytical flow cytometry was used to check the purity and quantity of each magnetically sorted T cell population. Genomic DNA was isolated from every sorted fraction and measured by UV absorbance on a Nanodrop 2000c.

About this clone itself: What this receptor recognizes is not known. No qualities accompany the bases; no much larger clone lies one base away.

The chain is made from TRBV6-1 and TRBJ2-7; TRBD1 is a possible D gene, resting on 6 matching bases. The sequence was obtained from a man between 18 and 35 years old in good health. Some clones in this sample may be carry-over from other donors' samples. Sequencing was done on a sample of naive CD4+ T cells from PBMCs. The meaning of the sample's cell subset or site label: CD45RA+ positively selected. The nucleotide sequence reads TGTGCCAGCATCGAGTCAGGGACAACTCTCTCCGAGCAGTACTTC. Its coded protein is CASIESGTTLSEQYF.